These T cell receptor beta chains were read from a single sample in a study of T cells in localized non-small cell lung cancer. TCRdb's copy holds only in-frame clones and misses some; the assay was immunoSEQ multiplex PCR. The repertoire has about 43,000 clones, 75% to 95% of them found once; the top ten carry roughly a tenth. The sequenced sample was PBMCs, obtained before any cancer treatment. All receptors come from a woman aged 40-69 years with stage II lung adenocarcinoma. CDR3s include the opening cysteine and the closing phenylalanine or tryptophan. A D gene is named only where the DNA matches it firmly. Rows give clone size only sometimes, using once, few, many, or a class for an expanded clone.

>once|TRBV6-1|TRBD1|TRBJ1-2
TGTGCCAGCAGGCTGGACAGGCGAGGAGGCGGCTACACCTTC
CASRLDRRGGGYTF
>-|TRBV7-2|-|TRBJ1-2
TGTGCCAGCAGCCCGGTCCGGGGTACAGGCTACACCTTC
CASSPVRGTGYTF
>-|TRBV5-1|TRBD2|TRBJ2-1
TGCGCCAGCAGCACGGACGGGACTAGCGGTGGCAATGAGCAGTTCTTC
CASSTDGTSGGNEQFF
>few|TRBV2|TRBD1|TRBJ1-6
TGTGCCAGCGCACCGGGACAGGCGGATTCACCCCTCCACTTT
CASAPGQADSPLHF
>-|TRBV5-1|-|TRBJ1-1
TGCGCCAGCAGCCGGGAGGGAATGAACACTGAAGCTTTCTTT
CASSREGMNTEAFF
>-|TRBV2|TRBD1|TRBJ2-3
TGTGCCAGCAAAGGGGGCCACACAGATACGCAGTATTTT
CASKGGHTDTQYF
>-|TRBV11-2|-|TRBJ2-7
TGTGCCAGCAGCTCCAACACCGGGACCATCTCCTACGAGCAGTACTTC
CASSSNTGTISYEQYF
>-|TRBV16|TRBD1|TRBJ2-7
TGTGCCAGCAGCCCCGTTGTGGGGACAGGGGCTTCCTACGAGCAGTACTTC
CASSPVVGTGASYEQYF
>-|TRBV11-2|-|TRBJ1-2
TGTGCCAGCAGCTTAGAAATATCTGCTAACTATGGCTACACCTTC
CASSLEISANYGYTF
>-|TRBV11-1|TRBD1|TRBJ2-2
TGTGCCAGCAGCCGACAGGGGGCGCTTGACGGGGAGCTGTTTTTT
CASSRQGALDGELFF
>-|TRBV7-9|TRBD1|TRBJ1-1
TGTGCCAGCAGCCTACTGACAGGGGCGAACACTGAAGCTTTCTTT
CASSLLTGANTEAFF
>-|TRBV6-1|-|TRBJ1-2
TGTGCCAGCAGTGAAGAGGCCGCGGCCTATGGCTACACCTTC
CASSEEAAAYGYTF
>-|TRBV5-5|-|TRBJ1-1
TGTGCCAGCAGCCCCGGGACATCGGTCACTGAAGCTTTCTTT
CASSPGTSVTEAFF
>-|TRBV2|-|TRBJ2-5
TGTGCCAGCAGCAAAGGGCAGGGCCGAGAGACCCAGTACTTC
CASSKGQGRETQYF
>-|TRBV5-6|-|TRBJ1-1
TGTGCCAGCAGCCCGGACACGAACACTGAAGCTTTCTTT
CASSPDTNTEAFF
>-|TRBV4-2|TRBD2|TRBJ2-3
TGTGCCAGCAGCCAAGCTCTGGCGGCGGGAGTTGGGATCATGGATACGCAGTATTTT
CASSQALAAGVGIMDTQYF
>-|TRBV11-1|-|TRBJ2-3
TGTGCCAGCAGCTTAGGGGGGGGCACAGATACGCAGTATTTT
CASSLGGGTDTQYF
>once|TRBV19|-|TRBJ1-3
TGTGCCAGTAGTATAACCCGGGCAGGCTCTGGGAACACCATATATTTT
CASSITRAGSGNTIYF
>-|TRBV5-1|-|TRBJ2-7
TGCGCCAGCAGCTTGGGCACTAGTAACGAGCAGTACTTC
CASSLGTSNEQYF
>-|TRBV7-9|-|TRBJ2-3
TGTGCCAGCAGCTCCACAGATACGCAGTATTTT
CASSSTDTQYF
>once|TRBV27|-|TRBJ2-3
TGTGCCTCTCGGCCGGCTAGCACAGATACGCAGTATTTT
CASRPASTDTQYF
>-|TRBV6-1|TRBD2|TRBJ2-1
TGTGCCAGCAGTGCCCGGGACTACAGACCCTACAATGAGCAGTTCTTC
CASSARDYRPYNEQFF